The 10 T cell receptor beta chains given below trace back to one sample, sequenced in a study of technical replicates of blood from a few donors. Measured with immunoSEQ multiplex PCR; TCRdb has only the in-frame clones, and not every one. The data contain tens of thousands of clones, 95% to 97% of them singletons. Sample: T cells isolated from PBMCs. The receptor source for this set is a human donor in good health.

V gene TRBV5-1 combines with J gene TRBJ2-1; 7 nucleotides align to TRBD2. The CDR3 runs to 15 residues. Germline V gives CDR1 SGHRS, CDR2 YFSETQ. V was clipped by 0 bases and J by 2 bases; unmatched bases: 2. This CDR3 reads CASSLDSGAYNEQFF. The CDR3 region has the DNA TGCGCCAGCAGCTTGGACAGCGGGGCCTACAATGAGCAGTTCTTC. The variable domain in full, with the rest retrieved from reference TRBV5-1 and TRBJ2-1, is KAGVTQTPRYLIKTRGQQVTLSCSPISGHRSVSWYQQTPGQGLQFLFEYFSETQRNKGNFPGRFSGRQFSNSRSEMNVSTLELGDSALYLCASSLDSGAYNEQFFGPGTRLTVL.

This chain uses TRBV5-1 with TRBJ1-5; the D is unclear. V dropped 1 base and J dropped 3 bases, with 8 bases sitting between them. Germline assignment: CDR1 SGHRS and CDR2 YFSETQ. The CDR3 is made up of 14 amino acids. The DNA for the CDR3 is TGCGCCAGCAGCTTGCCGGGAGTCAATCAGCCCCAGCATTTT. It encodes CASSLPGVNQPQHF.

This chain joins TRBV6-1 and TRBJ2-5; D is perhaps TRBD1 (6 bases). This CDR3 has 15 amino acids. Looked up from germline, CDR1 is MNHNS and CDR2 is SASEGT. Trimming took 3 bases from V and 1 from J, leaving 12 bases between them. For the CDR3, the DNA is TGTGCCAGCAGTGAGGTTACAGGGAGCCAAGAGACCCAGTACTTC. It yields the protein CASSEVTGSQETQYF.

The CDR3 nucleotides are TGTGCCAGCATAGCCAGCTACAATGAGCAGTTCTTC. This gives the protein CASIASYNEQFF. This sequence joins TRBV6-1 and TRBJ2-1; D gene ambiguous. The CDR3 length is 12 residues. Germline V gives CDR1 MNHNS, CDR2 SASEGT. Trimming removed 7 bases at V and 3 bases at J, with 7 bases between.

V usage is TRBV9 and J usage is TRBJ2-7, with 16 bases that match TRBD2. The CDR3 sequence is 19 residues long. The junction had 11 bases not matched to a gene; V was cut back by 4 bases and J by 1 base. Germline V lookup: CDR1 SGDLS, CDR2 YYNGEE. The DNA of the CDR3 is TGTGCCAGCAGCCCTAGGTCGGGACTAGCGGGAGGGCCATCCTACGAGCAGTACTTC. Translation gives CASSPRSGLAGGPSYEQYF.

The V and J genes are TRBV10-3 and TRBJ2-3; D might be TRBD2 (5 bases). Germline V gene sequence: CDR1 ENHRY, CDR2 SYGVKD. CDR3 length: 12 amino acids. V was pared by 8 bases and J by 5 bases, with 11 bases between. In DNA, the CDR3 is TGTGCCATCGGGAGTGAGGTAGATACGCAGTATTTT. Protein: CAIGSEVDTQYF.

This chain links TRBV27 with TRBJ2-7; possibly TRBD1 for D (6 bases). Trimming removed 4 bases at V and 2 bases at J, with 15 bases between. The germline V gene has CDR1 MNHEY and CDR2 SMNVEV (reference sequence). CDR3 size: 15 residues. CDR3 sequence reads: CASSSAWDTTYEQYF. The CDR3, as DNA: TGTGCCAGCAGTTCAGCTTGGGACACAACCTACGAGCAGTACTTC.

This chain joins TRBV7-6 and TRBJ2-2; 7 bases line up with TRBD2. The trim removed 1 base at V and 1 base at J, leaving 3 bases unmatched. This CDR3 has 16 residues. CDR1 is SGHVS, CDR2 FNYEAQ, per germline. CDR3 in DNA: TGTGCCAGCAGCTTAGTTGAGCGGGAGAACACCGGGGAGCTGTTTTTT. Encoded protein: CASSLVERENTGELFF.

The gene calls are TRBV27 and TRBJ2-1; 8 nucleotides agree with TRBD1. J lost 3 bases, V lost 4 bases, and 11 bases had no gene match. The CDR3 has 17 residues. The germline V gene encodes CDR1 MNHEY and CDR2 SMNVEV (reference sequence). The CDR3: CASSSRRQGRNYNEQFF. The DNA for the CDR3 is TGTGCCAGCAGTTCGCGAAGACAGGGGCGTAACTACAATGAGCAGTTCTTC.

In its sample, this clone was seen once. V is TRBV27 and J is TRBJ1-5; the D is unclear. The V gene's germline CDR1 is MNHEY and CDR2 SMNVEV (reference sequence). V lost 0 bases, J lost 11 bases, and 11 bases lay in between. The CDR3 totals 13 residues. CDR3 loop: CASSLSGSQAQHF. Here the CDR3 DNA reads TGTGCCAGCAGTTTATCCGGGAGTCAAGCCCAGCATTTT.